The sequence of this T cell receptor (beta chain) was determined in a study of T cell responses to AZD1222 COVID-19 vaccine. General study findings and limits: Seropositive AZD1222 recipients at baseline numbered only six or seven. All repertoire sampling was performed exclusively after the peak T cell response. Reports indicate that nearly half of spike-specific TCRs are directed at unmutated variant regions. Spike-specific TCRs gained breadth and depth after people received two AZD1222 doses.

Clones were sequenced by immunoSEQ multiplex PCR, and TCRdb holds only the in-frame ones, with some missing. The sample has 95,000 to 150,000 clones; roughly nine tenths are singletons. Germline CDR1 and CDR2: SGHTA and FQGNSA. The CDR3 is 14 residues long. Trimming removed 1 base from V and 5 bases from J, with 11 bases in between. About this clone itself: The antigen remains undetermined.

The genes are TRBV7-2 and TRBJ1-1, with a weak D call TRBD1 (6 bases). Sequenced here: peripheral blood, sampled on day 0 of AZD1222 vaccination. The receptor was derived from an adult in good health. Here the CDR3 reads CASSLGGGLTEAFF. The CDR3 DNA reads as TGTGCCAGCAGCTTAGGGGGGGGGCTAACTGAAGCTTTCTTT.